This T cell receptor (beta chain) comes out of a study of cytomegalovirus exposure and HLA in healthy donors. CDR3 length: 14 amino acids. CDR1 SGHTA and CDR2 FQGNSA come from the germline V gene. The V segment lost 4 bases and the J segment 3 bases; nucleotides outside the gene matches: 6. A multiplex PCR was run with 60 Vbeta primers and 13 Jbeta primers. Generated by immunoSEQ multiplex PCR, the TCRdb table keeps only in-frame clones and is missing some. The sample records over 200,000 clones, more than 75% being singletons. The TCR sequence derives from a male donor in good health and CMV-seronegative. V is TRBV7-2 and J is TRBJ2-7; 7 nucleotides align to TRBD1. The sample consisted of PBMCs. CDR3 nucleotide sequence: TGTGCCAGCAGCTCATGGGACAGATACTACGAGCAGTACTTC. The encoded protein is CASSSWDRYYEQYF.